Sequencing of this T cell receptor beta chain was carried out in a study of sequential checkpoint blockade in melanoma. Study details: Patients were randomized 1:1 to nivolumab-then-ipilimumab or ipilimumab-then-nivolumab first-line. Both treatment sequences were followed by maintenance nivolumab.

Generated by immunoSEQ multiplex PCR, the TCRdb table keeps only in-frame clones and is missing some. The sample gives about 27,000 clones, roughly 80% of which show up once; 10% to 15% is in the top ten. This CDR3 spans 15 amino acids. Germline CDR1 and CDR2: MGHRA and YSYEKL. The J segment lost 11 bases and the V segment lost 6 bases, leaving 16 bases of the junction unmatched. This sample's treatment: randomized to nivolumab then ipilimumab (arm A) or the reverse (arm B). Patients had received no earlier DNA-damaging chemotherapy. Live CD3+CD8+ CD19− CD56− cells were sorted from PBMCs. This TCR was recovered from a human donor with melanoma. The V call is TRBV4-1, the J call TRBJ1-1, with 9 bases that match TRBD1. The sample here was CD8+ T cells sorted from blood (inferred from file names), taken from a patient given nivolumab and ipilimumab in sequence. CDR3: CASSQTQGARVGAFF. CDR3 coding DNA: TGCGCCAGCAGTCAGACACAGGGGGCGAGGGTAGGGGCTTTCTTT.